The next 11 T cell receptor beta chains were all read from a single sample in a study of OX40 agonist ivuxolimab in advanced cancers. Profiling relied on immunoSEQ multiplex PCR, and the TCRdb table lists in-frame clones only, not all of them. The data contain around 100,000 clones, around 90% of them singletons. This specimen was CD4+ or CD8+ T cells sorted from blood, taken in a trial of the OX40 agonist ivuxolimab. The receptors come from an adult with an advanced solid tumor such as melanoma, head and neck, liver or kidney cancer.

Here the CDR3 DNA reads TGTGCCAGCAGCCTTGGACAAGGGTTAGGAGAGACCCAGTACTTC. It encodes CASSLGQGLGETQYF. V and J are TRBV7-6 and TRBJ2-5; D perhaps matches TRBD1 (5 bases). This CDR3 has 15 amino acids. The ends were cut back, 5 bases at V and 4 bases at J, with 17 bases in the middle. From germline, CDR1 is SGHVS and CDR2 FNYEAQ.

CDR3 region: CAWSTCREKLFF. CDR3 DNA sequence: TGTGCCTGGAGTACATGCAGGGAGAAACTGTTTTTT. The chain recombines TRBV30 with TRBJ1-4; D perhaps matches TRBD1 (5 bases). Deletions cut 2 bases from V and 11 bases from J, with 12 bases between. In germline, CDR1 is GTSNPN, CDR2 SVGIG (reference sequence). The CDR3 is 12 residues long. Combining the CDR3 with reference TRBV30 and TRBJ1-4 gives the whole variable domain SQTIHQWPATLVQPVGSPLSLECTVEGTSNPNLYWYRQAAGRGLQLLFYSVGIGQISSEVPQNLSASRPQDRQFILSSKKLLLSDSGFYLCAWSTCREKLFFGSGTQLSVL.

The CDR3 nucleotides read TGTGCCAGCAGTGTCGGACCCCCCAACACTGAAGCTTTCTTT. Protein product: CASSVGPPNTEAFF. J is TRBJ1-1 and V is TRBV2; no firm D call. The CDR3 length is 14 residues. V was clipped by 4 bases and J by 2 bases, with 11 bases between them. Germline CDR1 reads SNHLY; CDR2 reads FYNNEI.

The V gene is TRBV4-2, the J gene TRBJ2-2; a weak D match, TRBD2 (5 bases). CDR1 is LGHNA and CDR2 is YNFKEQ in the germline V gene. The CDR3 covers 14 residues. The germline V and J ends were trimmed by 0 bases and 7 bases, with 9 bases remaining between them. The CDR3 coding sequence is TGTGCCAGCAGCCAAGATCCCGGGGTCGGGGAGCTGTTTTTT. Residues: CASSQDPGVGELFF.

The genes are TRBV7-2 and TRBJ2-7, with D tentatively TRBD1 (5 bases). V lost 1 base and J lost 2, with 9 bases in between. The CDR3 is 14 amino acids. Germline CDR1 is SGHTA and CDR2 is FQGNSA. The chain's CDR3 is CASSLGPTAYEQYF. CDR3 sequence (DNA): TGTGCCAGCAGCTTAGGGCCGACAGCCTACGAGCAGTACTTC.

V and J are TRBV5-6 and TRBJ2-2, with D possibly TRBD1 on 5 matching bases. The CDR3 sequence is 13 residues long. In germline, CDR1 is SGHDT, CDR2 YYEEEE. Trimming took off 4 bases at V and 4 bases at J, with 8 bases between the two ends. DNA of the CDR3: TGTGCCAGCAGCGTTGGGGCCACCGGGGAGCTGTTTTTT. This codes for CASSVGATGELFF.

The V call is TRBV29-1, the J call TRBJ1-1; D uncertain. CDR3 length: 12 amino acids. Per the germline V gene, CDR1 is SQVTM and CDR2 is ANQGSEA. Trimming stripped 5 bases from V and 1 base from J, with 8 bases between. Here the CDR3 DNA reads TGCAGCGTTACAGACCAGAACACTGAAGCTTTCTTT. Translation: CSVTDQNTEAFF.

The chain links TRBV14 to TRBJ2-6; D is ambiguous. V dropped 1 base and J dropped 0 bases, with 10 bases sitting between them. From germline, CDR1 is SGHDN and CDR2 FVKESK. The CDR3 length is 17 residues. CDR3 sequence (DNA): TGTGCCAGCAGCCAAGGAATTCGTGGCTCTGGGGCCAACGTCCTGACTTTC. It specifies CASSQGIRGSGANVLTF.

The rearrangement joins TRBV11-2 to TRBJ2-1, with unresolved D. Deletions cut 0 bases from V and 6 bases from J, with 6 bases between. CDR1 SGHAT and CDR2 FQNNGV come from the germline V gene. The CDR3 consists of 13 residues. The CDR3 DNA follows: TGTGCCAGCAGCTTAGATCGGCGCAATGAGCAGTTCTTC. Its protein product is CASSLDRRNEQFF.

The gene calls are TRBV29-1 and TRBJ2-3; 8 nucleotides align to TRBD1. The junction had 0 bases not matched to a gene; V was cut back by 3 bases and J by 1 base. Germline V gives CDR1 SQVTM, CDR2 ANQGSEA. The CDR3 is made up of 13 amino acids. The CDR3 loop is CSVETGGTDTQYF. The DNA of the CDR3 is TGCAGCGTTGAGACAGGGGGCACAGATACGCAGTATTTT.

The genes are TRBV19 and TRBJ1-5; 7 positions match TRBD1. The CDR3 runs 15 residues. Germline V CDR1 and CDR2: LNHDA, SQIVND (reference sequence). Trimming removed 3 bases from V and 6 bases from J; junction bases left unmatched: 8. Written as DNA, the CDR3 is TGTGCCAGTAGTATCGAGGGGGCGATGGGTCAGCCCCAGCATTTT. This gives the protein CASSIEGAMGQPQHF.